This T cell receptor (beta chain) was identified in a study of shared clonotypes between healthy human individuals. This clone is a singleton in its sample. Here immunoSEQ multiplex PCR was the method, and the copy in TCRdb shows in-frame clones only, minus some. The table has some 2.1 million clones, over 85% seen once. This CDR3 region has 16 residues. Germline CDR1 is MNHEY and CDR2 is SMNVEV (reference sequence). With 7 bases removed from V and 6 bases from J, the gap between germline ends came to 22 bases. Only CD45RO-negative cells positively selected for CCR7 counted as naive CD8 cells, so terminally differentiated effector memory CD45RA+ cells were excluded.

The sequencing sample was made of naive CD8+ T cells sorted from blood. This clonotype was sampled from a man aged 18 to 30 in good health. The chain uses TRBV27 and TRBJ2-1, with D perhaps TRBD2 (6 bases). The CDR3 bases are TGTGCCAGCAACGATTTACCGGGACTCGCCGTCAATGAGCAGTTCTTC. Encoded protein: CASNDLPGLAVNEQFF.